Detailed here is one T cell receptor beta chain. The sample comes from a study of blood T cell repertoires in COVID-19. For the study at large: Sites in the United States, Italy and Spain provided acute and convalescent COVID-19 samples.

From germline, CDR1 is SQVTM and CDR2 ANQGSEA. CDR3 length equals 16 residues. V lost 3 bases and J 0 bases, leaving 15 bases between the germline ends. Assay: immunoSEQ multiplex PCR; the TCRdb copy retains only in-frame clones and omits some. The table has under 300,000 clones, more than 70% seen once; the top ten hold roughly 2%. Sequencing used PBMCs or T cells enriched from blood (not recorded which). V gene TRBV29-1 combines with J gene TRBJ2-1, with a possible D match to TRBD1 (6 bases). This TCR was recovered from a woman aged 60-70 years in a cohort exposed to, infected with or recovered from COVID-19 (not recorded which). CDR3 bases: TGCAGCGTTGACGGAACAGGGAAAAGCTCCTACAATGAGCAGTTCTTC. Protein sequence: CSVDGTGKSSYNEQFF.